This T cell receptor beta chain was retrieved from a study of beta chain features in type 1 diabetes. Study-level points and caveats: There was a moderate but significant shortening of TCRB CDR3s in all four CD4+ subsets of Type 1 diabetes patients.

Sequenced material consisted of expressed TCRB transcripts (all of the isolated RNA was reverse transcribed). The assay was immunoSEQ multiplex PCR, and TCRdb's table has in-frame clones only and misses some. The sample consists of about 410,000 clones, 14% of them appearing once. Unmatched junction bases numbered 9, after V lost 5 bases and J lost 7 bases. CDR3 length: 15 amino acids. Germline CDR1 SGHDT, CDR2 YYEEEE. Regarding this clone: Its cognate antigen is unknown.

The chain recombines TRBV5-6 with TRBJ2-1, with 10 bases aligning to TRBD2. This clonotype was obtained from a man between 25 and 39 years old in good health. Sequenced: naive CD4+ T cells from blood. Here the CDR3 DNA reads TGTGCCAGCAGTCTAGCGGGAGTTGCTCAGAATGAGCAGTTCTTC. This codes for CASSLAGVAQNEQFF.